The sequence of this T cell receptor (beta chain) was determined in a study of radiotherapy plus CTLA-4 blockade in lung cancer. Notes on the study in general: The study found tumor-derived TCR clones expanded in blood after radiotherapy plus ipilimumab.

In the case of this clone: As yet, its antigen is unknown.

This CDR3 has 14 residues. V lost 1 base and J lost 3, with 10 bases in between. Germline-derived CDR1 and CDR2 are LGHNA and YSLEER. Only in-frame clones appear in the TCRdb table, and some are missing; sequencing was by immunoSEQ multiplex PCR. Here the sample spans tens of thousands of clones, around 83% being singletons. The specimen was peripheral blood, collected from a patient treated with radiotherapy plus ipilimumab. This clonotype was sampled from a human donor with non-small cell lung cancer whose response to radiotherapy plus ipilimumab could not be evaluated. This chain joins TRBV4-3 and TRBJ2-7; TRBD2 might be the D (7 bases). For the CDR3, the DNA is TGCGCCAGCAGCCAAGCAAGGGGGGGCTACGAGCAGTACTTC. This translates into CASSQARGGYEQYF.